This T cell receptor beta chain emerged from a study of blood T cell repertoires in COVID-19. This CDR3 comprises 13 residues. Per germline, CDR1 SQVTM and CDR2 ANQGSEA. With V trimmed by 5 bases and J by 0 bases, 3 bases remained unmatched. Seattle patient enrollment occurred during active infection, with longitudinal follow-up thereafter. In the original processing: Nucleated cell number was recorded as an estimate derived from reference gene primer amplification. Repertoires were generated with immunoSEQ multiplex PCR, while TCRdb's copy carries only in-frame clones and drops some. V, J and clone size derive from that table, while D and trimming were established from the DNA sequence. This sample has 310,000 or so clones, with about 87% found just once.

The source of this sequence is a man under 40 with COVID-19, enrolled during active disease. Sequencing was done on a sample of peripheral blood. The V and J genes are TRBV29-1 and TRBJ1-2; 7 bases match TRBD1. For the CDR3, the DNA is TGCAGCGTTTGGACAGGAACTAACTATGGCTACACCTTC. This gives the protein CSVWTGTNYGYTF.